The rows below give T cell receptor beta chains drawn from one sample of a study of long-term antiretroviral therapy in people with HIV. Sequencing used immunoSEQ multiplex PCR; TCRdb keeps in-frame clones, though not all of them. The table has fewer than 35,000 clones, 70% to 80% seen once. The sample was unsorted PBMCs, taken 2 years after starting antiretroviral therapy. Receptors originate from a woman aged 45-65 years with HIV. The CDR3 runs from the conserved cysteine through the conserved F or W. The order of the fields is J gene, D gene, clone size, V gene, CDR3 protein, CDR3 DNA. A D gene is named only where the DNA matches it firmly. Size is omitted from some rows. Given values are once, few, many or a class for expanded clones.

j_gene: TRBJ2-6; d_gene: -; abundance: -; v_gene: TRBV7-6; CDR3aa: CASSPSLKGANVLTF; CDR3nt: TGTGCCAGCAGCCCATCGTTAAAGGGGGCCAACGTCCTGACTTTC
j_gene: TRBJ2-1; d_gene: -; abundance: -; v_gene: TRBV25-1; CDR3aa: CASSEPGPYNEQFF; CDR3nt: TGTGCCAGCAGTGAACCGGGGCCCTACAATGAGCAGTTCTTC
j_gene: TRBJ1-5; d_gene: -; abundance: -; v_gene: TRBV6-5; CDR3aa: CASSSPGANQPQHF; CDR3nt: TGTGCCAGCTCGTCGCCGGGAGCTAATCAGCCCCAGCATTTT
j_gene: TRBJ1-1; d_gene: -; abundance: -; v_gene: TRBV7-9; CDR3aa: CASSLEGGKTEAFF; CDR3nt: TGTGCCAGCAGCTTAGAAGGGGGAAAAACTGAAGCTTTCTTT
j_gene: TRBJ2-2; d_gene: -; abundance: -; v_gene: TRBV5-5; CDR3aa: CASSQYIDRQNTGELFF; CDR3nt: TGTGCCAGCAGCCAATATATAGATAGACAAAACACCGGGGAGCTGTTTTTT
j_gene: TRBJ2-1; d_gene: -; abundance: -; v_gene: TRBV7-8; CDR3aa: CASSLVEQFF; CDR3nt: TGTGCCAGCAGCTTAGTCGAGCAGTTCTTC
j_gene: TRBJ2-2; d_gene: TRBD1; abundance: -; v_gene: TRBV5-1; CDR3aa: CASSWTGGNTGELFF; CDR3nt: TGCGCCAGCAGCTGGACAGGGGGGAACACCGGGGAGCTGTTTTTT
j_gene: TRBJ1-5; d_gene: TRBD1; abundance: -; v_gene: TRBV27; CDR3aa: CASSDSGQGGNQPQHF; CDR3nt: TGTGCCAGCAGCGACTCCGGACAGGGGGGCAATCAGCCCCAGCATTTT
j_gene: TRBJ1-3; d_gene: -; abundance: -; v_gene: TRBV15; CDR3aa: CATSRDRAPFVTIYF; CDR3nt: TGTGCCACCAGCAGAGACAGGGCCCCATTTGTCACCATATATTTT
j_gene: TRBJ2-1; d_gene: TRBD1; abundance: -; v_gene: TRBV5-6; CDR3aa: CASSLPRTGNHEQFF; CDR3nt: TGTGCCAGCAGTCTCCCTCGGACAGGAAACCATGAGCAGTTCTTC
j_gene: TRBJ1-3; d_gene: -; abundance: -; v_gene: TRBV6-4; CDR3aa: CASSEGDTTIYF; CDR3nt: TGTGCCAGCAGTGAGGGAGACACCACCATATATTTT
j_gene: TRBJ2-3; d_gene: -; abundance: -; v_gene: TRBV11-2; CDR3aa: CASSLSSAYTDTQYF; CDR3nt: TGTGCCAGCAGCTTATCAAGCGCGTACACAGATACGCAGTATTTT
j_gene: TRBJ2-7; d_gene: -; abundance: once; v_gene: TRBV25-1; CDR3aa: CASMTPGKGEQYF; CDR3nt: TGTGCCAGCATGACCCCAGGGAAGGGCGAGCAGTACTTC
j_gene: TRBJ1-2; d_gene: -; abundance: few; v_gene: TRBV19; CDR3aa: CASSLGVGYGYTF; CDR3nt: TGTGCCAGTAGTTTAGGGGTTGGCTATGGCTACACCTTC
j_gene: TRBJ1-6; d_gene: -; abundance: -; v_gene: TRBV19; CDR3aa: CASSIARESPLHF; CDR3nt: TGTGCCAGTAGTATAGCCAGGGAATCACCCCTCCACTTT
j_gene: TRBJ1-3; d_gene: -; abundance: few; v_gene: TRBV29-1; CDR3aa: CSVRMDSGNTIYF; CDR3nt: TGCAGCGTCCGTATGGACTCTGGAAACACCATATATTTT
j_gene: TRBJ2-7; d_gene: -; abundance: few; v_gene: TRBV11-2; CDR3aa: CASSFSVARRGGSYEQYF; CDR3nt: TGTGCCAGCAGCTTTTCGGTCGCTCGAAGGGGCGGTTCCTACGAGCAGTACTTC
j_gene: TRBJ1-4; d_gene: -; abundance: -; v_gene: TRBV5-1; CDR3aa: CASSFQGTNEKLFF; CDR3nt: TGCGCCAGCAGCTTTCAGGGGACTAATGAAAAACTGTTTTTT
j_gene: TRBJ2-3; d_gene: -; abundance: -; v_gene: TRBV5-1; CDR3aa: CASSLAGRTSTDTQYF; CDR3nt: TGCGCCAGCAGCTTGGCTGGCAGAACTAGCACAGATACGCAGTATTTT
j_gene: TRBJ2-5; d_gene: TRBD2; abundance: -; v_gene: TRBV27; CDR3aa: CASSALAGGPRETQYF; CDR3nt: TGTGCCAGCAGTGCTCTAGCGGGGGGGCCTAGAGAGACCCAGTACTTC
j_gene: TRBJ1-6; d_gene: TRBD1; abundance: few; v_gene: TRBV2; CDR3aa: CAGRQGANSPLHF; CDR3nt: TGTGCCGGCAGACAGGGGGCGAATTCACCCCTCCACTTT
j_gene: TRBJ1-2; d_gene: -; abundance: -; v_gene: TRBV19; CDR3aa: CASAPPDLNYGYTF; CDR3nt: TGTGCCAGTGCCCCGCCCGACCTTAACTATGGCTACACCTTC
j_gene: TRBJ1-1; d_gene: -; abundance: once; v_gene: TRBV5-1; CDR3aa: CASSASNLIAEAFF; CDR3nt: TGCGCCAGCAGCGCTTCCAATTTGATCGCTGAAGCTTTCTTT
j_gene: TRBJ1-1; d_gene: -; abundance: -; v_gene: TRBV7-2; CDR3aa: CASSFGLYSNTEAFF; CDR3nt: TGTGCCAGCAGTTTTGGCCTATATTCGAACACTGAAGCTTTCTTT
j_gene: TRBJ2-2; d_gene: TRBD2; abundance: -; v_gene: TRBV5-1; CDR3aa: CASSLELAGGPSRTGELFF; CDR3nt: TGCGCCAGCAGCTTGGAGCTAGCGGGGGGCCCGAGTCGGACCGGGGAGCTGTTTTTT
j_gene: TRBJ2-5; d_gene: TRBD2; abundance: -; v_gene: TRBV6-7; CDR3aa: CASSYRLAGSETQYF; CDR3nt: TGTGCCAGCAGTTATAGACTAGCGGGGTCAGAGACCCAGTACTTC
j_gene: TRBJ2-1; d_gene: -; abundance: medium-sized; v_gene: TRBV19; CDR3aa: CASRGFSYNEQFF; CDR3nt: TGTGCCAGTAGAGGCTTCTCCTACAATGAGCAGTTCTTC
j_gene: TRBJ1-5; d_gene: TRBD1; abundance: -; v_gene: TRBV7-9; CDR3aa: CASSPRDSPNQPQHF; CDR3nt: TGTGCCAGCAGCCCGCGGGACAGCCCCAATCAGCCCCAGCATTTT
j_gene: TRBJ1-6; d_gene: -; abundance: -; v_gene: TRBV28; CDR3aa: CASSLLPPLHF; CDR3nt: TGTGCCAGCAGTTTACTACCGCCCCTCCACTTT
j_gene: TRBJ2-1; d_gene: -; abundance: -; v_gene: TRBV14; CDR3aa: CASSRTGLSYNEQFF; CDR3nt: TGTGCCAGCAGCCGAACAGGGTTGTCCTACAATGAGCAGTTCTTC
j_gene: TRBJ1-1; d_gene: -; abundance: -; v_gene: TRBV7-3; CDR3aa: CASSRLGNTEAFF; CDR3nt: TGTGCCAGCAGCCGACTTGGGAACACTGAAGCTTTCTTT
j_gene: TRBJ1-1; d_gene: TRBD1; abundance: -; v_gene: TRBV5-1; CDR3aa: CASSLRDRGSTEAFF; CDR3nt: TGCGCCAGCAGCCTACGGGACAGGGGGAGCACTGAAGCTTTCTTT
j_gene: TRBJ2-1; d_gene: TRBD2; abundance: -; v_gene: TRBV5-1; CDR3aa: CASRRAPAGGSNEQFF; CDR3nt: TGCGCCAGCAGACGGGCACCAGCGGGGGGGTCCAATGAGCAGTTCTTC
j_gene: TRBJ2-1; d_gene: -; abundance: -; v_gene: TRBV27; CDR3aa: CASSKTVNEQFF; CDR3nt: TGTGCCAGCAGTAAGACAGTCAATGAGCAGTTCTTC
j_gene: TRBJ1-6; d_gene: -; abundance: -; v_gene: TRBV7-2; CDR3aa: CASTQWGSPSPLHF; CDR3nt: TGTGCCAGCACCCAATGGGGTTCTCCTTCACCCCTCCACTTT
j_gene: TRBJ1-4; d_gene: TRBD1; abundance: -; v_gene: TRBV6-1; CDR3aa: CASSAEGTGDEKLFF; CDR3nt: TGTGCCAGCAGTGCAGAGGGGACAGGGGACGAAAAACTGTTTTTT
j_gene: TRBJ2-1; d_gene: -; abundance: -; v_gene: TRBV7-9; CDR3aa: CASSSGPIQFF; CDR3nt: TGTGCCAGCAGCTCTGGACCGATTCAGTTCTTC